This T cell receptor beta chain was sequenced during a study of blood T cell repertoires in COVID-19. Source study methods: Reference gene primer amplification gave estimated nucleated cell counts. Assay: immunoSEQ multiplex PCR; the TCRdb copy retains only in-frame clones and omits some. V and J calls and clone size are copied from that table; D and trimming were computed from the DNA. The sample has about 100,000 clones, 80% seen once; the top ten hold under 35%. The sequencing input was peripheral blood. This TCR was sampled from a man in his 70s with active or convalescent COVID-19.

CDR3 coding DNA: TGTGCCAGCAGGGGTCGTCGGTCAGGCCTAGCGGATACTTTTAGGGTTGAGACCCAGTACTTC. It yields the protein CASRGRRSGLADTFRVETQYF. This chain uses TRBV2 with TRBJ2-5; TRBD2 matches at 7 bases. The germline V gene has CDR1 SNHLY and CDR2 FYNNEI. The CDR3 runs to 21 residues. The junction had 30 bases not matched to a gene; V was cut back by 6 bases and J by 5 bases.